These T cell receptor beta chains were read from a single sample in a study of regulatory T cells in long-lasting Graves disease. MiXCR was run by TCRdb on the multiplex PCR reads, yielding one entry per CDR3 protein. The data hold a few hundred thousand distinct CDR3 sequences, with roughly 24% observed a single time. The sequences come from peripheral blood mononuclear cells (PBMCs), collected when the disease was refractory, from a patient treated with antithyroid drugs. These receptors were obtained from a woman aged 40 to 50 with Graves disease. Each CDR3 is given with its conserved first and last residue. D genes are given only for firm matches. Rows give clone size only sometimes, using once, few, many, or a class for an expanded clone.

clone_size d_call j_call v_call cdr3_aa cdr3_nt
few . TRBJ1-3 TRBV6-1 CASTLGGDAGNTIYF TGTGCCAGCACCCTCGGCGGGGACGCTGGAAACACCATATATTTT
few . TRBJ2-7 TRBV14 CASSQDGNYASYEQYF TGTGCCAGCAGCCAAGATGGGAACTACGCCTCCTACGAGCAGTACTTC
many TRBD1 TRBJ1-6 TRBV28 CASSSGQGKRSSYNSPLHF TGTGCCAGCAGTTCGGGACAGGGGAAAAGGAGCTCCTATAATTCACCCCTCCACTTT
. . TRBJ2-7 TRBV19 CASSSSPDRIYEQYF TGTGCCAGTAGTAGCTCCCCGGACAGAATCTACGAGCAGTACTTC
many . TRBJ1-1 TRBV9 CASSVVTGLNTEAFF TGTGCCAGCAGCGTAGTGACGGGATTGAACACTGAAGCTTTCTTT
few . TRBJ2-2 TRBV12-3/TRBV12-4 CASSFVGGELFF TGTGCCAGCAGTTTTGTTGGCGGGGAGCTGTTTTTT
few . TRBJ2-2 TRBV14 CASSQEWTGELFF TGTGCCAGCAGCCAAGAGTGGACCGGGGAGCTGTTTTTT
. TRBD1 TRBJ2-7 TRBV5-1 CASSSSRQGVYEQYF TGCGCTAGCAGCTCCTCGCGACAGGGGGTCTACGAGCAGTACTTC
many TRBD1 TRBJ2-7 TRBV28 CASSTRDSSSYEQYF TGTGCCAGCAGTACCCGGGACAGTAGCTCCTACGAGCAGTACTTC
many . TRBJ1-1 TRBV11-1 CASSFTPSRDTDTEAFF TGTGCCAGCAGCTTTACCCCCTCCCGGGACACCGACACTGAAGCTTTCTTT
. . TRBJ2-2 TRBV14 CASSPLGDRRNGELFF TGTGCCAGCAGCCCCCTGGGGGACCGGCGGAACGGGGAGCTGTTTTTT
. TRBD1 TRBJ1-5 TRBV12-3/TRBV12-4 CASSSKAVLGQGVSNQPQHF TGTGCCAGCAGTTCAAAAGCTGTCCTAGGGCAGGGGGTGAGCAATCAGCCCCAGCATTTT
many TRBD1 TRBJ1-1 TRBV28 CASSQPGTGGTEAFF TGTGCCAGCAGTCAACCCGGGACAGGGGGCACTGAAGCTTTCTTT
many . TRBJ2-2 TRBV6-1 CASTHRVDTGELFF TGTGCCAGCACCCACAGGGTTGACACCGGGGAGCTGTTTTTT